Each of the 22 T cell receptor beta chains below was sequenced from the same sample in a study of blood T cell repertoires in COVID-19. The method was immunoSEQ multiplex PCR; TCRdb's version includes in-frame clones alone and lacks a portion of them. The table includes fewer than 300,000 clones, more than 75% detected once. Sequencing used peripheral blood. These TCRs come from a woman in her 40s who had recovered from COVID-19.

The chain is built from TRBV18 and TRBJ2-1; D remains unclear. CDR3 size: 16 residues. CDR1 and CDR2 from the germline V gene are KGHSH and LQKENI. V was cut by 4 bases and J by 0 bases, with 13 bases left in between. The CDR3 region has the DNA TGTGCCAGCTCACTTAGTGCAGGCAGCTCCTACAATGAGCAGTTCTTC. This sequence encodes CASSLSAGSSYNEQFF.

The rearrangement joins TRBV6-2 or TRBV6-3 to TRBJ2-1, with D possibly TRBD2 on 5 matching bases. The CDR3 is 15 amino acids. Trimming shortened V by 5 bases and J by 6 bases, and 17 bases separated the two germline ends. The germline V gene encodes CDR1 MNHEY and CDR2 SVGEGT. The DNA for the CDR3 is TGTGCCAGCAGTCGCCCGGGAATCCCGGGCAATGAGCAGTTCTTC. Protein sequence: CASSRPGIPGNEQFF.

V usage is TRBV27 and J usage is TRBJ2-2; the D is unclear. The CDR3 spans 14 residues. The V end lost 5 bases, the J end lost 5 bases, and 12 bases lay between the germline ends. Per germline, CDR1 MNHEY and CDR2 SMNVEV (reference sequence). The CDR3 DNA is TGTGCCAGCAGTCTAACCCCGGGTACCGGGGAGCTGTTTTTT. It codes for CASSLTPGTGELFF.

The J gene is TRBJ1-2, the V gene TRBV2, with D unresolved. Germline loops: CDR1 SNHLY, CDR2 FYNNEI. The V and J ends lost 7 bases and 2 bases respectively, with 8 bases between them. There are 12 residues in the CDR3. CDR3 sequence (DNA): TGTGCCAGCAACCCTAACAACTATGGCTACACCTTC. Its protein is CASNPNNYGYTF.

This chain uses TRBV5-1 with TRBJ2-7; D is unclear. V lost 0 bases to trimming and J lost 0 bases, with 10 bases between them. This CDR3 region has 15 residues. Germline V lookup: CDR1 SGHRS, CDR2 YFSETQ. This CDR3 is CASSLVWAASYEQYF. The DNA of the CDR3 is TGCGCCAGCAGCTTGGTCTGGGCAGCCTCCTACGAGCAGTACTTC.

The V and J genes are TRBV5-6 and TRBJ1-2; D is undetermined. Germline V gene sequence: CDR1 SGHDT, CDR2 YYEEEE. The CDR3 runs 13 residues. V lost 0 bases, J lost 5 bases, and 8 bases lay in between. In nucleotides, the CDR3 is TGTGCCAGCAGCTTGGGGCGGGGTTATGGCTACACCTTC. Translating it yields CASSLGRGYGYTF.

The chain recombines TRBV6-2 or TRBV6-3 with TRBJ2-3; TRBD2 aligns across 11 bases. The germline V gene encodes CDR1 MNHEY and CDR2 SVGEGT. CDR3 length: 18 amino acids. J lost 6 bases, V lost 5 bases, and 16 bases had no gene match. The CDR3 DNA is TGTGCCAGCAGTCAGCGACCCTCTAGCGGGGGGCGGTCCGATACGCAGTATTTT. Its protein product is CASSQRPSSGGRSDTQYF.

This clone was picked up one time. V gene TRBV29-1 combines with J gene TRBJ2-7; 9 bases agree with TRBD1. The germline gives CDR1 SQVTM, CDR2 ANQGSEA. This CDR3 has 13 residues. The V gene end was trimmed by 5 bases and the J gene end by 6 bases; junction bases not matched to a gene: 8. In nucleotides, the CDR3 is TGCAGCGTTATTCCGGGACAGGGTGGCGAGCAGTACTTC. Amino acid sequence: CSVIPGQGGEQYF.

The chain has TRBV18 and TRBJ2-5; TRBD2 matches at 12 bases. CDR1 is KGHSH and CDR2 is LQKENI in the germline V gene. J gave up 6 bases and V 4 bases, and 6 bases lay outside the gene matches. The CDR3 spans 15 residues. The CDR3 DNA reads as TGTGCCAGCTCACGAAGACTAGCGGGGGAACAGACCCAGTACTTC. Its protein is CASSRRLAGEQTQYF.

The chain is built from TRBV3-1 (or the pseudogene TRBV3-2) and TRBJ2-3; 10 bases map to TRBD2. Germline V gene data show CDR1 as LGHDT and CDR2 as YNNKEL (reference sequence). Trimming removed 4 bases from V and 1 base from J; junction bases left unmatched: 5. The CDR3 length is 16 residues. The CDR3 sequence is CASSPFLAGGTDTQYF. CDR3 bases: TGTGCCAGCAGCCCATTCCTAGCGGGGGGCACAGATACGCAGTATTTT.

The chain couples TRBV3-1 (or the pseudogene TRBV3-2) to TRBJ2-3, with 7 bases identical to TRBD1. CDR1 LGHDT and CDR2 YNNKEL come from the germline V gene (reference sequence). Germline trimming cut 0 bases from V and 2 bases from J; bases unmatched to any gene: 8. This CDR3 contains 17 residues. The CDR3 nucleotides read TGTGCCAGCAGCCAAGACTATCAGACAGGGCCCACAGATACGCAGTATTTT. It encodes CASSQDYQTGPTDTQYF.

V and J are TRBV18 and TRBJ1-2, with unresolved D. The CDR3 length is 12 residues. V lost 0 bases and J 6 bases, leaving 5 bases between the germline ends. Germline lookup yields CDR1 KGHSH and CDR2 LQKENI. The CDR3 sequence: CASSPPQNGYTF. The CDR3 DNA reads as TGTGCCAGCTCACCACCGCAGAATGGCTACACCTTC.

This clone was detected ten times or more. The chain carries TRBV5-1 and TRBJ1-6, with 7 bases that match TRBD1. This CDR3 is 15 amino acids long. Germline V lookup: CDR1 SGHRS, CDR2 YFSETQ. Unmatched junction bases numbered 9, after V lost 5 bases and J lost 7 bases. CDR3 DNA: TGCGCCAGCAGGGAAGGCGACAGGGCCAATTCACCCCTCCACTTT. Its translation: CASREGDRANSPLHF. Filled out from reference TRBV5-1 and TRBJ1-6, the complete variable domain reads KAGVTQTPRYLIKTRGQQVTLSCSPISGHRSVSWYQQTPGQGLQFLFEYFSETQRNKGNFPGRFSGRQFSNSRSEMNVSTLELGDSALYLCASREGDRANSPLHFGNGTRLTVT.

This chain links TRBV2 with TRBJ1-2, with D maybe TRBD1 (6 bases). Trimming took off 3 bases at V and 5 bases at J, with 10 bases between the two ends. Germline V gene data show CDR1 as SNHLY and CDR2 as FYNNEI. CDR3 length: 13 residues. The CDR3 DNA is TGTGCCAGCAGTGATCAGGGGCCTTATGGCTACACCTTC. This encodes CASSDQGPYGYTF.

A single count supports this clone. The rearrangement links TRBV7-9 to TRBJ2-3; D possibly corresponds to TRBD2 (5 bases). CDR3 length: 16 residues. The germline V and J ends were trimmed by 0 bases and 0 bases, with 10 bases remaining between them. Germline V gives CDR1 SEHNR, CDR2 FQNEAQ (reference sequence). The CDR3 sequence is CASSLAPAGSTDTQYF. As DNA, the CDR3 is TGTGCCAGCAGCTTAGCTCCGGCGGGTAGCACAGATACGCAGTATTTT.

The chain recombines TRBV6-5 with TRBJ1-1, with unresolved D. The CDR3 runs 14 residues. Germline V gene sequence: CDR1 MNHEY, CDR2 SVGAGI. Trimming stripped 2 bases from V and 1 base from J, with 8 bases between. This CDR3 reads CASSYLEGNTEAFF. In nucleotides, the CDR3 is TGTGCCAGCAGTTACCTCGAGGGGAACACTGAAGCTTTCTTT.

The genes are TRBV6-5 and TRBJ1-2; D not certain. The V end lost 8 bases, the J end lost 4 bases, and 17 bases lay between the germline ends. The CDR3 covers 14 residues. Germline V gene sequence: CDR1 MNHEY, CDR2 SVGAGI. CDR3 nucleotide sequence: TGTGCCAGCCTTTACGGATGGAGCTCCTATGGCTACACCTTC. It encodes CASLYGWSSYGYTF.

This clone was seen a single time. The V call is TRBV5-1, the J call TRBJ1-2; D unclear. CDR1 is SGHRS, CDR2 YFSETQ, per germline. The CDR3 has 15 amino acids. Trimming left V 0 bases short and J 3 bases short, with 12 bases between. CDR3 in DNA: TGCGCCAGCAGCTTGGCCGCACGACAAGACTATGGCTACACCTTC. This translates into CASSLAARQDYGYTF.

The CDR3 is CASSQVRTGRRDSPLHF. CDR3 nucleotide sequence: TGTGCCAGCAGCCAAGTCCGAACTGGGAGGAGGGATTCACCCCTCCACTTT. The chain couples TRBV14 to TRBJ1-6; no reliable D call. Trimming left V 1 base short and J 8 bases short, with 18 bases between. CDR1 and CDR2 from the germline V gene are SGHDN and FVKESK. This CDR3 has 17 amino acids.

CDR3 DNA sequence: TGTGCCAGCAGCTTAACAGGGGGCGCCACCGCGAGGTATGGCTACACCTTC. Encoded protein: CASSLTGGATARYGYTF. The chain carries TRBV14 and TRBJ1-2; 9 bases are a match to TRBD1. This CDR3 contains 17 residues. V lost 5 bases and J lost 5; bases outside the gene matches: 15. The germline V gene encodes CDR1 SGHDN and CDR2 FVKESK.

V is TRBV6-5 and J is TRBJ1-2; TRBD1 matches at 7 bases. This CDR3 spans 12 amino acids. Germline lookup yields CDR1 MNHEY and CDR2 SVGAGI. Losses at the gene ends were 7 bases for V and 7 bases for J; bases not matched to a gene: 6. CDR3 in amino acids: CASKTGAVGYTF. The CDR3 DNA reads TGTGCCAGCAAAACAGGGGCTGTTGGCTACACCTTC.

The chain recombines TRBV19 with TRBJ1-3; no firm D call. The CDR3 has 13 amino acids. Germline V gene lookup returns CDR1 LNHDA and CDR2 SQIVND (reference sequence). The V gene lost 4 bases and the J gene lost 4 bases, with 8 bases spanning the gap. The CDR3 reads CASSTLAGNTIYF. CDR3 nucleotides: TGTGCCAGTAGTACACTTGCAGGAAACACCATATATTTT.